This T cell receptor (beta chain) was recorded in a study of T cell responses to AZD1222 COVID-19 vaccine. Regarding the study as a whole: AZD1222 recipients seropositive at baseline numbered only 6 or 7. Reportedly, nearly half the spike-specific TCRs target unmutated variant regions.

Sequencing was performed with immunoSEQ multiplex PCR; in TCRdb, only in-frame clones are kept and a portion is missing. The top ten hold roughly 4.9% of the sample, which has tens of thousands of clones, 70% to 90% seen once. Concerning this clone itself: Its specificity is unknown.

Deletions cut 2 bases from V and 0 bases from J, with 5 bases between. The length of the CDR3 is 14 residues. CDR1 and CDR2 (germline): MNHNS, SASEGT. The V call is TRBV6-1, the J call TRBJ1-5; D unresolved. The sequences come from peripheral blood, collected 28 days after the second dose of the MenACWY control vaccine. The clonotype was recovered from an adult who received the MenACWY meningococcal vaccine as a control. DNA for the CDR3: TGTGCCAGCAGTGAAATCTATAGCAATCAGCCCCAGCATTTT. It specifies CASSEIYSNQPQHF.